The T cell receptor (beta chain) described here comes from a study of T cells in Graves' hyperthyroidism and ophthalmopathy. Study outcomes and limitations: Ophthalmopathy onset followed model prediction by a median around 6.6 months. Patients with ophthalmopathy were separated from those with stable hyperthyroidism by a 13 V-J model.

With V trimmed by 4 bases and J by 11 bases, 6 bases remained unmatched. Germline CDR1 MNHNY, CDR2 SVGAGI (reference sequence). CDR3 length: 12 amino acids. This clonotype was recorded at least ten times. Antigen unknown. Patients were excluded for uncontrolled infection, other autoimmune disease, pregnancy or lactation. Used for diagnoses were clinical symptoms, serum thyroxine and TRAb, thyroid ultrasound and orbital computed tomography. RNA transcripts served as the template for amplifying TCR beta CDR3 regions. TCR CDR3 underwent first-round RT-PCR with the HTBI primer set. TCRdb reanalysed the multiplex PCR reads using MiXCR and keeps one entry per CDR3 protein. Of 550,000 to 700,000 distinct CDR3 sequences listed, around 45% were seen once; the top ten hold roughly 19%.

The source is an adult woman with Graves' disease, either hyperthyroidism or ophthalmopathy (not recorded which). The specimen was peripheral blood or thyroid tissue (not recorded which). The chain links TRBV6-6 to TRBJ1-1, with 8 bases lining up with TRBD1. CDR3 residues: CASSWTGIDAFF. The CDR3 DNA sequence: TGTGCCAGCAGTTGGACAGGGATCGATGCTTTCTTT.